This T cell receptor beta chain originates from a study of high-grade serous ovarian cancer treatment subgroups. Study results and caveats: Different patients shared almost no repertoire; same-patient tumors shared 0.11 to 0.79. The analyses considered CDR3 and ignored CDR1 and CDR2. These tumor repertoires lack spatial information from bulk sequencing. Higher neoantigen levels went with greater TCR clonal relatedness.

TCRdb's table, derived via immunoSEQ multiplex PCR, lists solely in-frame clones and lacks some. The sample yields about 15,000 clones, 86% seen once. In the case of this clone: Antigen: not known.

Tumor samples were obtained before definitive surgery or chemotherapy. CDR1 is SGHRS and CDR2 is YFSETQ in the germline V gene. The CDR3 spans 15 residues. The ends were cut back, 0 bases at V and 2 bases at J, with 10 bases in the middle. This sequence was found in a human donor with high-grade serous ovarian cancer. The V and J genes are TRBV5-1 and TRBJ2-3; D not certain. Sequences were obtained from tumor tissue. In DNA form, the CDR3 reads TGCGCCAGCAGCTTGGGTGGGCAGAACACAGATACGCAGTATTTT. It codes for CASSLGGQNTDTQYF.